The T cell receptor (beta chain) described here comes from a study of blood T cell repertoires in COVID-19. Turning to the study itself: Acute and convalescent COVID-19 specimens originated in the United States, Italy and Spain. PBMCs, B-cell-depleted T cells, or T cells provided the cDNA or gDNA that made up the material.

In the authors' methods: Reference gene primer amplification in the assay estimated nucleated cell counts. Some clones are missing from TCRdb's copy, which holds only in-frame ones; the method was immunoSEQ multiplex PCR. V and J calls and clone size are those listed in that table; D and trimming were worked out from the DNA. The table lists over 400,000 clones, around 90% of them singletons, with under 8.5% in the top ten. After removal of 10 bases from V and 7 bases from J, the junction contained 9 bases not matched to a gene. The germline CDR1 and CDR2 sequences are LNHDA and SQIVND (reference sequence). The length of the CDR3 is 14 residues. Enrolment of Seattle patients took place during active infection, and they were followed longitudinally.

Sequencing was done on a sample of peripheral blood. This receptor was identified in a woman in her 50s with COVID-19, enrolled during active disease. The chain recombines TRBV19 with TRBJ1-6; the match to TRBD1 covers 8 bases. The CDR3 reads CATHTGTGNSPLHF. As DNA, the CDR3 is TGTGCCACCCACACCGGGACAGGAAATTCACCCCTCCACTTT.